These 29 T cell receptor beta chains originate from one sample sequenced in a study of shared clonotypes between healthy human individuals. Assay used: immunoSEQ multiplex PCR; TCRdb lists only in-frame clones, some missing. The sample contains roughly 1 million clones, 60% to 80% of which appear only once. The sequenced material came from memory CD4+ T cells sorted from blood. The subset here: CD45RA-negative fraction. These receptors all come from a man aged 18 to 29 in good health.

V gene TRBV7-8 combines with J gene TRBJ2-1; D is unclear. The CDR3 extends over 16 amino acids. Germline V gene sequence: CDR1 SGHVS, CDR2 FQNEAQ. V was pared by 5 bases and J by 2 bases, with 16 bases between. This CDR3 reads CASSINDPQAYNEQFF. Written as DNA, the CDR3 is TGTGCCAGCAGCATAAATGACCCCCAAGCCTACAATGAGCAGTTCTTC.

The chain joins TRBV10-1 to TRBJ2-5; D possibly corresponds to TRBD1 (6 bases). V lost 5 bases and J 2 bases, leaving 12 bases between the germline ends. The CDR3 spans 14 residues. The germline V gene encodes CDR1 WNHNN and CDR2 SYGVQD (reference sequence). CDR3 amino acids: CASSPGTQQETQYF. CDR3 nucleotides: TGCGCCAGCAGTCCCGGGACACAGCAAGAGACCCAGTACTTC.

The chain is built from TRBV5-1 and TRBJ2-7, with TRBD1 as a possible D gene (6 bases). The CDR3 extends over 16 amino acids. V lost 4 bases and J 0 bases, leaving 17 bases between the germline ends. Germline CDR1 SGHRS, CDR2 YFSETQ. CDR3 residues: CASSLSTGPSSYEQYF. The CDR3 DNA reads TGCGCCAGCAGCCTATCGACAGGACCTAGCTCCTACGAGCAGTACTTC.

This sequence joins TRBV28 and TRBJ2-5; weak D call: TRBD1 (6 bases). Germline CDR1 reads MDHEN; CDR2 reads SYDVKM. The CDR3 is 14 residues long. With 3 bases removed from V and 1 base from J, the gap between germline ends came to 9 bases. The CDR3 nucleotides are TGTGCCAGCAGTTTGCAGGGGCCCCAAGAGACCCAGTACTTC. It encodes CASSLQGPQETQYF.

V and J are TRBV11-2 and TRBJ2-1; D may correspond to TRBD1 or TRBD2 (5 bases each). CDR3 length: 17 residues. V lost 5 bases and J 0 bases, leaving 17 bases between the germline ends. Germline loops: CDR1 SGHAT, CDR2 FQNNGV. The CDR3, as DNA: TGTGCCAGCAGCCTATCTCTTGGGGGATTCTCCTACAATGAGCAGTTCTTC. Amino acid sequence: CASSLSLGGFSYNEQFF.

For the CDR3, the DNA is TGTGCCAGCTCACTATTGGGGGAGACGGCAGATACGCAGTATTTT. Amino acids: CASSLLGETADTQYF. The rearrangement uses TRBV18 and TRBJ2-3, with D perhaps matching TRBD1 or TRBD2 (5 bases each). V lost 4 bases to trimming and J lost 4 bases, with 15 bases between them. CDR1 and CDR2 (germline): KGHSH, LQKENI. The CDR3 runs 15 residues.

The chain joins TRBV11-2 to TRBJ2-3; weak D call: TRBD1 (5 bases). The V end lost 6 bases, the J end lost 4 bases, and 20 bases lay between the germline ends. This CDR3 comprises 16 residues. The germline V gene has CDR1 SGHAT and CDR2 FQNNGV. The DNA of the CDR3 is TGTGCCAGCAGACCCTTTGCTGGGCAGGGTCCAGATACGCAGTATTTT. This sequence encodes CASRPFAGQGPDTQYF.

V gene TRBV5-4 combines with J gene TRBJ2-1; TRBD2 matches at 9 bases. Germline V lookup: CDR1 SGHNT, CDR2 YYREEE (reference sequence). The CDR3 is 15 amino acids. Losses at the gene ends were 2 bases for V and 5 bases for J; bases not matched to a gene: 5. CDR3 DNA: TGTGCCAGCAGCTTTCCTAGCGGGACCAACAATGAGCAGTTCTTC. Translated, it gives CASSFPSGTNNEQFF.

The sample holds a few counts of this clone. The genes are TRBV16 and TRBJ1-1; D unclear. The CDR3 is 16 amino acids. Trimming shortened V by 2 bases and J by 4 bases, and 17 bases separated the two germline ends. Looked up from germline, CDR1 is KGHSY and CDR2 is FQNENV. The CDR3 DNA sequence: TGTGCCAGCAGCCAAGAAGGCAGCGGCTTTTCCACTGAAGCTTTCTTT. This codes for CASSQEGSGFSTEAFF.

The chain carries TRBV19 and TRBJ2-3; 10 nucleotides line up with TRBD2. The V gene end was trimmed by 8 bases and the J gene end by 5 bases; junction bases not matched to a gene: 7. Germline V gives CDR1 LNHDA, CDR2 SQIVND (reference sequence). The CDR3 totals 14 residues. The CDR3: CASSETSGRDTQYF. DNA for the CDR3: TGTGCCAGTTCGGAGACTAGCGGGCGAGATACGCAGTATTTT.

This clone has more than one count but fewer than ten. This sequence joins TRBV5-1 and TRBJ2-2; TRBD1 agrees at 8 bases. The CDR3 has 16 amino acids. Germline CDR1 reads SGHRS; CDR2 reads YFSETQ. Trimming took 0 bases from V and 1 from J; bases not matched to a gene: 2. DNA of the CDR3: TGCGCCAGCAGCTTGGTAGGGACAGGGAACACCGGGGAGCTGTTTTTT. This translates into CASSLVGTGNTGELFF.

The V gene is TRBV7-5, the J gene TRBJ2-5; the table's D call, TRBD2, was not checked against the DNA. TRBV7-5 is classified as a pseudogene. The CDR3 totals 17 residues. The CDR3: CARRFGNLLAGEETQYF. DNA for the CDR3: TGTGCCAGAAGGTTCGGGAACTTACTAGCGGGAGAAGAGACCCAGTACTTC.

The chain carries TRBV9 and TRBJ2-1, with D perhaps given as TRBD1 or TRBD2 (5 bases each). V dropped 1 base and J dropped 3 bases, with 11 bases sitting between them. Germline assignment: CDR1 SGDLS and CDR2 YYNGEE. This CDR3 has 15 amino acids. CDR3 in amino acids: CASSVQGRDYNEQFF. CDR3 DNA sequence: TGTGCCAGCAGCGTACAGGGTCGGGACTACAATGAGCAGTTCTTC.

The rearrangement links TRBV30 to TRBJ1-5, with 10 bases lining up with TRBD1. Looked up from germline, CDR1 is GTSNPN and CDR2 is SVGIG (reference sequence). V dropped 4 bases and J dropped 6; count of bases not matched to a gene: 9. This CDR3 has 15 amino acids. The chain's CDR3 is CAWNDRGRWSQPQHF. The CDR3 DNA sequence: TGTGCCTGGAACGACAGGGGGCGGTGGAGTCAGCCCCAGCATTTT.

CDR3 amino acids: CAIRGAQQDTQYF. The DNA of the CDR3 is TGTGCCATCAGAGGGGCCCAGCAAGATACGCAGTATTTT. This sequence joins TRBV10-3 and TRBJ2-3, with D tentatively TRBD1 (5 bases). Deletions cut 6 bases from V and 5 bases from J, with 12 bases between. This CDR3 spans 13 amino acids. The germline gives CDR1 ENHRY, CDR2 SYGVKD.

The gene calls are TRBV5-1 and TRBJ1-6; the D gene is possibly TRBD1 (6 bases). The CDR3 is 14 amino acids. Germline CDR1 is SGHRS and CDR2 is YFSETQ. The V gene lost 3 bases and the J gene lost 10 bases, with 14 bases spanning the gap. DNA for the CDR3: TGCGCCAGCAGCTCCGGACAGTTCCACTCACCCCTCCACTTT. This sequence encodes CASSSGQFHSPLHF.

This chain joins TRBV6-5 and TRBJ1-1; a possible D gene is TRBD1 (5 bases). The V gene's germline CDR1 is MNHEY and CDR2 SVGAGI. The V end was cut by 6 bases, the J end by 4 bases, with 18 bases between. This CDR3 contains 15 residues. The CDR3 loop is CASSQLTGGSTEAFF. DNA of the CDR3: TGTGCCAGCAGCCAGCTCACGGGGGGGAGCACTGAAGCTTTCTTT.

This chain uses TRBV30 with TRBJ1-2; no firm D call. Looked up from germline, CDR1 is GTSNPN and CDR2 is SVGIG (reference sequence). The CDR3 totals 10 residues. The germline V and J ends were trimmed by 5 bases and 2 bases, with 3 bases remaining between them. CDR3 region: CAWANYGYTF. The CDR3 DNA follows: TGTGCCTGGGCGAACTATGGCTACACCTTC. The whole variable domain, remainder taken from reference TRBV30 and TRBJ1-2, is SQTIHQWPATLVQPVGSPLSLECTVEGTSNPNLYWYRQAAGRGLQLLFYSVGIGQISSEVPQNLSASRPQDRQFILSSKKLLLSDSGFYLCAWANYGYTFGSGTRLTVV.

This chain connects TRBV6-5 to TRBJ2-5, with 8 bases that match TRBD2. The CDR3 totals 15 residues. Trimming at V came to 6 bases and at J to 7 bases, leaving 13 bases not matched to a gene. Germline-derived CDR1 and CDR2 are MNHEY and SVGAGI. The chain's CDR3 is CASSPRDSGERTQYF. CDR3 DNA: TGTGCCAGCAGCCCCCGGGATAGCGGGGAGAGGACCCAGTACTTC.

The chain uses TRBV5-4 and TRBJ2-7; TRBD1 or TRBD2 may be the D gene (5 bases each). The CDR3 has 16 residues. The germline V gene has CDR1 SGHNT and CDR2 YYREEE (reference sequence). Trimming shortened V by 4 bases and J by 0 bases, and 17 bases separated the two germline ends. The CDR3 sequence is CASSEIAGTLSYEQYF. The CDR3 DNA follows: TGTGCCAGCAGCGAAATAGCCGGGACCCTCTCCTACGAGCAGTACTTC.

This sequence joins TRBV5-1 and TRBJ2-2, with D unresolved. The ends were cut back, 1 base at V and 3 bases at J, with 13 bases in the middle. CDR1 is SGHRS and CDR2 is YFSETQ in the germline V gene. CDR3 length: 16 residues. The CDR3 sequence is CASSLSHTGDTGELFF. The CDR3 DNA follows: TGCGCCAGCAGCTTGTCTCACACGGGCGACACCGGGGAGCTGTTTTTT.

The chain links TRBV30 to TRBJ2-2; the D is unclear. Germline CDR1 GTSNPN, CDR2 SVGIG (reference sequence). The CDR3 sequence is 15 residues long. V was cut by 0 bases and J by 2 bases, with 10 bases left in between. CDR3 in amino acids: CAWSVQLINTGELFF. The CDR3 coding sequence is TGTGCCTGGAGTGTACAGCTGATTAACACCGGGGAGCTGTTTTTT.

On this clone: This sample includes further DNA sequences coding for the same CDR3. The CDR3 bases are TGCAGTGCTAGAAGAAATGAAAAACTGTTTTTT. Its protein product is CSARRNEKLFF. V is TRBV20-1 and J is TRBJ1-4; D gene uncertain. Trimming took off 2 bases at V and 5 bases at J, with 3 bases between the two ends. Germline V gene lookup returns CDR1 DFQATT and CDR2 SNEGSKA (reference sequence). The CDR3 has 11 residues.

This chain connects TRBV19 to TRBJ1-5, with no clear D. Trimming cost V 4 bases and J 0 bases, with 10 bases left between them. The CDR3 runs 15 residues. Per germline, CDR1 LNHDA and CDR2 SQIVND (reference sequence). The CDR3 sequence is CASSKTPNSNQPQHF. In DNA form, the CDR3 reads TGTGCCAGTAGTAAGACACCAAATAGCAATCAGCCCCAGCATTTT.

In regard to this clone: This same CDR3 is encoded by further DNA sequences in the sample. Here the CDR3 reads CASSRTSGGSYNEQFF. In DNA form, the CDR3 reads TGCGCCAGCAGCCGCACTAGCGGGGGTTCCTACAATGAGCAGTTCTTC. This sequence joins TRBV5-1 and TRBJ2-1; 11 bases map to TRBD2. With 4 bases clipped from V and 1 base from J, the junction kept 4 bases outside the gene matches. The V gene's germline CDR1 is SGHRS and CDR2 YFSETQ. The CDR3 consists of 16 residues.

The V gene is TRBV25-1, the J gene TRBJ2-2; D unclear. Germline CDR1 is MGHDK and CDR2 is SYGVNS. Trimming removed 5 bases from V and 1 base from J, with 8 bases in between. This CDR3 is 14 amino acids long. This CDR3 reads CASSRPGNTGELFF. CDR3 nucleotide sequence: TGTGCCAGCAGTCGTCCGGGGAACACCGGGGAGCTGTTTTTT.

This clone was seen more than once but under ten times. The sample carries other DNA sequences with the same CDR3. This sequence joins TRBV28 and TRBJ1-5, with TRBD1 identical over 7 bases. The CDR3 runs to 14 residues. V was pared by 6 bases and J by 5 bases, with 7 bases of the junction left unmatched. The V gene's germline CDR1 is MDHEN and CDR2 SYDVKM. CDR3 DNA sequence: TGTGCCAGCAGCTCTGGGACAGCTCATCAGCCCCAGCATTTT. It is translated as CASSSGTAHQPQHF.

This chain connects TRBV6-6 to TRBJ2-1, with 11 bases that match TRBD1. Germline assignment: CDR1 MNHNY and CDR2 SVGAGI (reference sequence). Unmatched junction bases numbered 8, after V lost 1 base and J lost 9 bases. The CDR3 totals 16 residues. The CDR3 reads CASSYLGTGGTGEQFF. CDR3 bases: TGTGCCAGCAGTTACTTAGGGACAGGGGGAACGGGTGAGCAGTTCTTC.

The chain couples TRBV29-1 to TRBJ1-1; perhaps TRBD1 as D (6 bases). Looked up from germline, CDR1 is SQVTM and CDR2 is ANQGSEA. Trimming pared 1 base from V and 2 bases from J, leaving 17 bases between. This CDR3 spans 16 amino acids. As DNA, the CDR3 is TGCAGCGTTGAAGCTGAGTATAGGGGGGGAAACACTGAAGCTTTCTTT. This codes for CSVEAEYRGGNTEAFF.